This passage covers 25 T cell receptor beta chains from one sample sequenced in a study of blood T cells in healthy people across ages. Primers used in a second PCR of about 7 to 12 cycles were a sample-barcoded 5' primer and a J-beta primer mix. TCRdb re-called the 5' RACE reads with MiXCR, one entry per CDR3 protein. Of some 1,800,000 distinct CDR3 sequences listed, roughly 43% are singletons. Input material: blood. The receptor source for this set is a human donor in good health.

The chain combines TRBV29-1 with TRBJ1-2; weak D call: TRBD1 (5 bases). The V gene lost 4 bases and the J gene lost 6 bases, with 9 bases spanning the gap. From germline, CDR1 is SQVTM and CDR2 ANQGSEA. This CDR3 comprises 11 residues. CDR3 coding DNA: TGCAGCGTTGTTCGGGGGGATGGCTACACCTTC. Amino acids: CSVVRGDGYTF.

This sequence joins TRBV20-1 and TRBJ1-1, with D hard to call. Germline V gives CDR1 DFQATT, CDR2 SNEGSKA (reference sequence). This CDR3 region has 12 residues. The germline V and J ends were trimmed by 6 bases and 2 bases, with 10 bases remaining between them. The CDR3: CSAAISNTEAFF. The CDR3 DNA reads TGCAGTGCCGCCATCTCTAACACTGAAGCTTTCTTT.

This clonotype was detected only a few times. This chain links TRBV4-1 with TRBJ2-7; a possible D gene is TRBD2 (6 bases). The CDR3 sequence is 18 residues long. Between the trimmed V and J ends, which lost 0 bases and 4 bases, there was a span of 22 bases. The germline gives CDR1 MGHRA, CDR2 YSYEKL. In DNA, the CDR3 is TGCGCCAGCAGCCAAGAGATACCAGCGCGGGACTTGACTTACGAGCAGTACTTC. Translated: CASSQEIPARDLTYEQYF.

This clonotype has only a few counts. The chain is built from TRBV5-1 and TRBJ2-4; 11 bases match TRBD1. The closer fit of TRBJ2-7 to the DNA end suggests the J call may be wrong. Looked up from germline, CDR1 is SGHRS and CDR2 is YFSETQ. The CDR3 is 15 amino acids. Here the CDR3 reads CASSLGTGGINEQYF. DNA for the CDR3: TGCGCCAGCAGCTTGGGGACAGGGGGCATCAACGAGCAGTACTTC.

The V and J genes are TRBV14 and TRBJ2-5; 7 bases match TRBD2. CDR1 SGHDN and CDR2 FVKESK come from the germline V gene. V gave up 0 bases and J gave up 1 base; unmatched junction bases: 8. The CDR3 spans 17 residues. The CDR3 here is CASSQDPYPGGQETQYF. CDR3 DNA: TGTGCCAGCAGCCAAGATCCGTACCCGGGGGGCCAAGAGACCCAGTACTTC.

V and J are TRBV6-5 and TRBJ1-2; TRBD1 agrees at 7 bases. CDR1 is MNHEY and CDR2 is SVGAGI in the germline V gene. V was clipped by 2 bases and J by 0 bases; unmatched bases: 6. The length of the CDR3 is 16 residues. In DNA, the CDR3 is TGTGCCAGCAGTTACACCGGGACAGAGTCTAACTATGGCTACACCTTC. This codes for CASSYTGTESNYGYTF.

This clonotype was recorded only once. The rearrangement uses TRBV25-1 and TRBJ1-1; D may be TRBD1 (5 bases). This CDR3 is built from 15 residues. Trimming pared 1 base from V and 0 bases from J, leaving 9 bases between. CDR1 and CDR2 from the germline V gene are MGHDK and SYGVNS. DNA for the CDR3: TGTGCCAGCAGTGAATCTGGGGCACTGAACACTGAAGCTTTCTTT. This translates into CASSESGALNTEAFF.

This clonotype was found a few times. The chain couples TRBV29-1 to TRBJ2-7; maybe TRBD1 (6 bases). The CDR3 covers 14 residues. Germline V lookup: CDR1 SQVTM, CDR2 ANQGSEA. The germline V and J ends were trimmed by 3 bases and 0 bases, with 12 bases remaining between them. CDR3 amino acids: CSVEVGGYSYEQYF. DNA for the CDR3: TGCAGCGTTGAGGTAGGGGGATACTCCTACGAGCAGTACTTC.

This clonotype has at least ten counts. This chain's CDR3 is CSVGGGLGEKLFF. CDR3 DNA sequence: TGCAGCGTTGGAGGGGGCTTGGGTGAAAAACTGTTTTTT. The chain joins TRBV29-1 to TRBJ1-4; 7 bases agree with TRBD1. CDR3 size: 13 residues. V trimming: 4 bases; J trimming: 7 bases; junction bases outside the gene matches: 6. Germline assignment: CDR1 SQVTM and CDR2 ANQGSEA.

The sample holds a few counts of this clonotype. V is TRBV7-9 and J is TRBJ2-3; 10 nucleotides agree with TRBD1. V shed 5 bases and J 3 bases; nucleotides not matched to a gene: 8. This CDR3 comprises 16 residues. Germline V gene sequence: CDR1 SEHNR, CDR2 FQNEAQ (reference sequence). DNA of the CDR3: TGTGCCAGCAGCGGTCTCCGGGACAGGGGAACAGATACGCAGTATTTT. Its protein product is CASSGLRDRGTDTQYF.

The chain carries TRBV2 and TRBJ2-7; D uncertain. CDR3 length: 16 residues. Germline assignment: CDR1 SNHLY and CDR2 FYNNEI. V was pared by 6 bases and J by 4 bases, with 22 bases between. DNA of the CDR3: TGTGCCAGCAGCTTCCCGCTAGATTCTGCGGAGTACGAGCAGTACTTC. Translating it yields CASSFPLDSAEYEQYF.

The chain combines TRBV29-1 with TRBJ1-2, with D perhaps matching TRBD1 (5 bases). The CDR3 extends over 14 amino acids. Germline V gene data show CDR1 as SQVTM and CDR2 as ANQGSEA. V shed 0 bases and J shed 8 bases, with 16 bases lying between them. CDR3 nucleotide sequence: TGCAGCGTTGAAGAGGAGAGGGGAAGTCGCGGCTACACCTTC. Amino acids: CSVEEERGSRGYTF.

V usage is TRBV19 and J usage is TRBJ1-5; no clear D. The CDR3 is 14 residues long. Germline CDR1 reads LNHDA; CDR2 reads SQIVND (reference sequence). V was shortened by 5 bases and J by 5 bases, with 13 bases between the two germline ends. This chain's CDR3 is CASSPLGPYQPQHF. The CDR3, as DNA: TGTGCCAGTAGTCCTTTAGGACCCTATCAGCCCCAGCATTTT. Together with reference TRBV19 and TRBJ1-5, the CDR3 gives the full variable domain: DGGITQSPKYLFRKEGQNVTLSCEQNLNHDAMYWYRQDPGQGLRLIYYSQIVNDFQKGDIAEGYSVSREKKESFPLTVTSAQKNPTAFYLCASSPLGPYQPQHFGDGTRLSIL.

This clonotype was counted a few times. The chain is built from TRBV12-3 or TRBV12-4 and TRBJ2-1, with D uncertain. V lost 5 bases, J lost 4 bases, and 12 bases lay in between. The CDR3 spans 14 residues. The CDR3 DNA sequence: TGTGCCAGCAGTCTACAGAGCTTTTACAATGAGCAGTTCTTC. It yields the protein CASSLQSFYNEQFF.

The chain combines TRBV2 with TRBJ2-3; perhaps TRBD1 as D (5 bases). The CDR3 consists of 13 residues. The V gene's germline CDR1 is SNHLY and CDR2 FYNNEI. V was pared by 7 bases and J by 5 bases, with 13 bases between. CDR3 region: CASKIRAEDTQYF. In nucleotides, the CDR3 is TGTGCCAGCAAGATCAGGGCAGAAGATACGCAGTATTTT. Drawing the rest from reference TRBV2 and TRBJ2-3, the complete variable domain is EPEVTQTPSHQVTQMGQEVILRCVPISNHLYFYWYRQILGQKVEFLVSFYNNEISEKSEIFDDQFSVERPDGSNFTLKIRSTKLEDSAMYFCASKIRAEDTQYFGPGTRLTVL.

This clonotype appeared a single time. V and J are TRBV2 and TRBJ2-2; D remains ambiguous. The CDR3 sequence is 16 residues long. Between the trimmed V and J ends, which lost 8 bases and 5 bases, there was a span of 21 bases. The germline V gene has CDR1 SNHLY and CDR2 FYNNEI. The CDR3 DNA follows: TGTGCCAGCCGCTCCGATAGGTCCCTGTTAACCGGGGAGCTGTTTTTT. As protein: CASRSDRSLLTGELFF.

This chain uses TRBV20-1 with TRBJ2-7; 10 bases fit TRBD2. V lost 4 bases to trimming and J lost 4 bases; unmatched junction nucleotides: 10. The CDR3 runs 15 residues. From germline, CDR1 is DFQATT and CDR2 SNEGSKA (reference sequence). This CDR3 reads CSATSGGALTYEQYF. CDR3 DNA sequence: TGCAGTGCTACGAGCGGGGGGGCTTTGACATACGAGCAGTACTTC.

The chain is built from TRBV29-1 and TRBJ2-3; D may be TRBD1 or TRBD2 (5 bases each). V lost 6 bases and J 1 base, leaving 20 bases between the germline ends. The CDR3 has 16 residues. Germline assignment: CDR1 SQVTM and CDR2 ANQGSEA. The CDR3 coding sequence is TGCAGCGTCGAGGGGCTCAGCTCGGAAGGCACAGATACGCAGTATTTT. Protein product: CSVEGLSSEGTDTQYF.

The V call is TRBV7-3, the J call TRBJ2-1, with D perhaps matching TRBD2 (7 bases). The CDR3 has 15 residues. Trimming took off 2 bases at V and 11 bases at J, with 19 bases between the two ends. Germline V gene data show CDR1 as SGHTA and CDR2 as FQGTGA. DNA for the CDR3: TGTGCCAGCAGCTTAGACCCCCTGGGGGGGCACAAGCAGTTCTTC. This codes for CASSLDPLGGHKQFF.

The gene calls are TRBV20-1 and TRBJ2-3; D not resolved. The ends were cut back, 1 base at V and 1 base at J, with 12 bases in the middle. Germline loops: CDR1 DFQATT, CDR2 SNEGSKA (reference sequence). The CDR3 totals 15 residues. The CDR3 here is CSARVAAVRTDTQYF. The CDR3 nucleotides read TGCAGTGCTAGAGTTGCGGCAGTTCGCACAGATACGCAGTATTTT.

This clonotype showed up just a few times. The CDR3 spells CASSQDLKQSQETQYF. The CDR3 DNA is TGCGCCAGCAGCCAAGATCTGAAACAGAGCCAAGAGACCCAGTACTTC. The chain is built from TRBV4-3 and TRBJ2-5; no clear D gene. V shed 0 bases and J shed 1 base, with 12 bases lying between them. The V gene's germline CDR1 is LGHNA and CDR2 YSLEER. CDR3 size: 16 residues.

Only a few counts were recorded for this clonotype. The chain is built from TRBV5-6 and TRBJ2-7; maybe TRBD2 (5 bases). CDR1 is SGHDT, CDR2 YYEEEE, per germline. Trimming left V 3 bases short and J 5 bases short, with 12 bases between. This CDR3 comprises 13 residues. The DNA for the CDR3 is TGTGCCAGCAGCTCTCTAGCTTACGACGAGCAGTACTTC. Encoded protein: CASSSLAYDEQYF. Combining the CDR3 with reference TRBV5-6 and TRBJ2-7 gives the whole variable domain DAGVTQSPTHLIKTRGQQVTLRCSPKSGHDTVSWYQQALGQGPQFIFQYYEEEERQRGNFPDRFSGHQFPNYSSELNVNALLLGDSALYLCASSSLAYDEQYFGPGTRLTVT.

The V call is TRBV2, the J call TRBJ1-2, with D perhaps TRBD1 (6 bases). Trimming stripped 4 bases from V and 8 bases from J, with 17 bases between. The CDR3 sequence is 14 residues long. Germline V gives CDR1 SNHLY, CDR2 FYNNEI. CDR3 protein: CASSGQGNSEGYTF. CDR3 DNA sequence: TGTGCCAGCAGTGGGCAGGGGAACTCGGAGGGCTACACCTTC. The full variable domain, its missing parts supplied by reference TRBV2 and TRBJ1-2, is EPEVTQTPSHQVTQMGQEVILRCVPISNHLYFYWYRQILGQKVEFLVSFYNNEISEKSEIFDDQFSVERPDGSNFTLKIRSTKLEDSAMYFCASSGQGNSEGYTFGSGTRLTVV.

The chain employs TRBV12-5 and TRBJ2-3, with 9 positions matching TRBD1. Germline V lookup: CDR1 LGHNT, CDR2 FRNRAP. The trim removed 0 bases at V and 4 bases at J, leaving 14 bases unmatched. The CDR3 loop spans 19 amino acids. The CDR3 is CASGLVPDGGTGRADTQYF. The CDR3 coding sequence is TGTGCTAGTGGTTTGGTACCCGACGGGGGGACAGGGAGGGCAGATACGCAGTATTTT.

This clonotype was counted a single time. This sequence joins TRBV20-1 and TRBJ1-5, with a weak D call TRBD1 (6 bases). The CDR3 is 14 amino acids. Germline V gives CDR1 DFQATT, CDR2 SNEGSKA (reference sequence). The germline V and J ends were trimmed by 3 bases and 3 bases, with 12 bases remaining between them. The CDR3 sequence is CSARGRGYNQPQHF. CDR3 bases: TGCAGTGCTAGGGGCAGGGGATACAATCAGCCCCAGCATTTT.